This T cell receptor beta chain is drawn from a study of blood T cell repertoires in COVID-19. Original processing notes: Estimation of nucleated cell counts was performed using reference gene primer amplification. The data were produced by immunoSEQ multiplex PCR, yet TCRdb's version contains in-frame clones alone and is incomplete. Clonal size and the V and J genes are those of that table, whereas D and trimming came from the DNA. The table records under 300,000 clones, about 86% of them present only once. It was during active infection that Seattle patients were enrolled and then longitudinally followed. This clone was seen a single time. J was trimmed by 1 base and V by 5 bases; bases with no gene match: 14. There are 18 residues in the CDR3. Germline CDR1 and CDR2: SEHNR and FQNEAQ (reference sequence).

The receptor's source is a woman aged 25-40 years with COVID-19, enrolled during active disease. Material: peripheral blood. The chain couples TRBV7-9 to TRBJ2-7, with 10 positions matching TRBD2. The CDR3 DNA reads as TGTGCCAGCAGCACAAACCGGCAACCGGGACTAGCGTCCTACGAGCAGTACTTC. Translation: CASSTNRQPGLASYEQYF.